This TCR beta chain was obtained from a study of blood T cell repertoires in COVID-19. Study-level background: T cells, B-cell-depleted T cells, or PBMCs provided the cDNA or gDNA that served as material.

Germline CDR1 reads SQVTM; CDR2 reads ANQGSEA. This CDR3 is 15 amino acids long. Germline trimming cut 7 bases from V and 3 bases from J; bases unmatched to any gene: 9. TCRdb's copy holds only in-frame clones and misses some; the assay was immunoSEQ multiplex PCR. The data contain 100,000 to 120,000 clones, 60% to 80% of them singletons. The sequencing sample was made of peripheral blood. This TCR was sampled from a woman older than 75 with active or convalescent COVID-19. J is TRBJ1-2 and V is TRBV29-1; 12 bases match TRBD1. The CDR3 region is CSDWGTGGTYYGYTF. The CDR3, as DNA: TGCAGCGACTGGGGGACAGGGGGCACGTACTATGGCTACACCTTC.